This T cell receptor (beta chain) was documented in a study of T cell changes during pregnancy in multiple sclerosis. Germline lookup yields CDR1 SGHRS and CDR2 YFSETQ. The CDR3 is 13 amino acids. Trimming removed 4 bases from V and 5 bases from J; junction bases left unmatched: 5. Profiling relied on immunoSEQ multiplex PCR, and the TCRdb table lists in-frame clones only, not all of them. The table shows over 50,000 clones, with about 92% occurring only once. The chain employs TRBV5-1 and TRBJ2-5, with 7 bases aligning to TRBD1. Material: CD4+ T cells from peripheral blood mononuclear cells, obtained after pregnancy. This clonotype originated in a female donor with multiple sclerosis, enrolled in a pregnancy study. For the CDR3, the DNA is TGCGCCAGCAGCCCGACAGGGCTGGAGACCCAGTACTTC. Its translation is CASSPTGLETQYF.